The T cell receptor (beta chain) under discussion was sequenced for a study of blood T cell repertoires in COVID-19. Profiled with immunoSEQ multiplex PCR; TCRdb holds only in-frame clones, not every one. The repertoire includes 120,000 to 150,000 clones, around 90% of them detected once, and 1.5% sits in the top ten. Germline V gene sequence: CDR1 MNHEY, CDR2 SMNVEV (reference sequence). The germline V and J ends were trimmed by 4 bases and 4 bases, with 10 bases remaining between them. The CDR3 totals 13 residues. The chain has TRBV27 and TRBJ1-1; D unclear. The TCR originated in a woman in her sixties or seventies with acute or convalescent COVID-19. The sequenced sample was peripheral blood. The CDR3 DNA sequence: TGTGCCAGCAGTTACGTAGGGAGCACTGAAGCTTTCTTT. Residues: CASSYVGSTEAFF.